This TCR beta chain was identified in a study of T cells in Graves' hyperthyroidism and ophthalmopathy. Overall study results and limits: Among clonotypes expanded in thyroid above 0.001, most were also found in blood.

A remark on this clonotype: Its matching antigen is unknown.

Patients having uncontrolled infection, another autoimmune disease, pregnancy or lactation were not included. Trimming cost V 6 bases and J 0 bases, with 9 bases left between them. CDR3 length: 13 amino acids. Germline V gene sequence: CDR1 DFQATT, CDR2 SNEGSKA (reference sequence). From RNA transcripts, TCR beta CDR3 regions were amplified. HTBI primers were employed in a first-round RT-PCR of the TCR CDR3. TCRdb re-called the multiplex PCR reads with MiXCR, one entry per CDR3 protein. The table shows more than 600,000 distinct CDR3 sequences, with roughly 17% occurring only once. The material sequenced was blood. This chain joins TRBV20-1 and TRBJ2-1; D unresolved. The sequence derives from a man aged 18-30 years with Graves' hyperthyroidism. The DNA of the CDR3 is TGCAGTGCCTGGGCCAGCTCCTACAATGAGCAGTTCTTC. Its translation: CSAWASSYNEQFF.